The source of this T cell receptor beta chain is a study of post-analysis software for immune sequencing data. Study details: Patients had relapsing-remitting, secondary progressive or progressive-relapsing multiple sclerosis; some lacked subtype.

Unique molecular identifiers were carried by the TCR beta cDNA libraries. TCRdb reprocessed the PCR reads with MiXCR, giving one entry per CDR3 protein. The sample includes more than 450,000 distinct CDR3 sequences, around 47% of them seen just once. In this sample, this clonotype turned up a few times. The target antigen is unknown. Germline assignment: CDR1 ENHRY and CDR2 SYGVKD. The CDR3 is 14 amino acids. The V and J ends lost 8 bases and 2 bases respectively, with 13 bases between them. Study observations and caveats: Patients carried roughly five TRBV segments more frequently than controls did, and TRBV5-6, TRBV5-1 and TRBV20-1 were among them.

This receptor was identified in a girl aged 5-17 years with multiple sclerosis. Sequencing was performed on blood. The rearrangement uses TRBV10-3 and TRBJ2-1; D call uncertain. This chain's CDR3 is CAIGPHGPYNEQFF. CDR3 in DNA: TGTGCCATCGGACCCCACGGGCCCTACAATGAGCAGTTCTTC.